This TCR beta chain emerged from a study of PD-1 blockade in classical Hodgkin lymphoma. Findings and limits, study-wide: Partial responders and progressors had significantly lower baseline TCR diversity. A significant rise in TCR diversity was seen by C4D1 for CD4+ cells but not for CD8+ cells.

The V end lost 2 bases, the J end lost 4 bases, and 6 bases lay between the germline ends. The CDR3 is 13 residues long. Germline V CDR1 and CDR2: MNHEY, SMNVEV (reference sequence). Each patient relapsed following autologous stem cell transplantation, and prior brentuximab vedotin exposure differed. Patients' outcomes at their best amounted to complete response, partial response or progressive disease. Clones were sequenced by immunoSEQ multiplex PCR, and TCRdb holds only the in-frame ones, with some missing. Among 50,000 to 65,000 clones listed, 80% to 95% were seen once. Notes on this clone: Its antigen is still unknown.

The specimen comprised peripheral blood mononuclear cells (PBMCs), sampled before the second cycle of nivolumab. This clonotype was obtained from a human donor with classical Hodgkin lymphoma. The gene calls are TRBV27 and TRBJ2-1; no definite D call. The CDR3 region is CASSLNQYNEQFF. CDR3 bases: TGTGCCAGCAGTTTAAACCAATACAATGAGCAGTTCTTC.